This note documents a single TCR beta chain sequence. Its antigen specificity is not known. Base qualities are not at hand, and no much larger clone is one base apart. This specimen belongs to a study of radiotherapy plus CTLA-4 blockade in lung cancer listed by TCRdb under 2018. Some background on the complete study: Objective responses were observed in 18% of enrolled patients, and disease control was achieved in 31%. Overall study results and their limits: After treatment with radiotherapy and ipilimumab, TCR clones that originated in tumors expanded in peripheral blood. The strongest predictors of response were reported to be early dynamic shifts in blood T cell clones along with a rise in serum interferon-beta following radiation.

The study evaluated CTLA-4 blockade (ipilimumab) given together with focal radiation therapy in patients who had chemo-refractory metastatic non-small-cell lung cancer. The library came from the immunoSEQ multiplex PCR assay. Not all clones reach the TCRdb copy of this immuneACCESS table, which keeps in-frame sequences only. Checked studies attribute under half of the gap to unresolved V genes and leave the rest unexplained. The sample table records 60,000 to 70,000 clones; 79% of these occur just once. The top ten hold 8% to 10% of the sample. This clonotype was obtained from a human donor with non-small cell lung cancer who had a complete response to radiotherapy plus ipilimumab. The starting material was peripheral blood, obtained from a patient treated with radiotherapy plus ipilimumab.

The bases read TGTGCCACCGATTCCGGTGGGCGGGGGGTAGGCACAGATACGCAGTATTTT. This yields the protein CATDSGGRGVGTDTQYF. The chain was built from TRBV15 and TRBJ2-3; 8 nucleotides in the junction match TRBD2. There are 17 amino acids in the CDR3, from cysteine to phenylalanine inclusive. Solely the CDR3 DNA is kept, with 51 bases framed from the first base. Per the germline V gene (reference sequence), LNHNV is the CDR1 and YYDKDF is the CDR2. Compared with germline, V lacks 8 bases and J lacks 1 base; bases without a gene match: 14.